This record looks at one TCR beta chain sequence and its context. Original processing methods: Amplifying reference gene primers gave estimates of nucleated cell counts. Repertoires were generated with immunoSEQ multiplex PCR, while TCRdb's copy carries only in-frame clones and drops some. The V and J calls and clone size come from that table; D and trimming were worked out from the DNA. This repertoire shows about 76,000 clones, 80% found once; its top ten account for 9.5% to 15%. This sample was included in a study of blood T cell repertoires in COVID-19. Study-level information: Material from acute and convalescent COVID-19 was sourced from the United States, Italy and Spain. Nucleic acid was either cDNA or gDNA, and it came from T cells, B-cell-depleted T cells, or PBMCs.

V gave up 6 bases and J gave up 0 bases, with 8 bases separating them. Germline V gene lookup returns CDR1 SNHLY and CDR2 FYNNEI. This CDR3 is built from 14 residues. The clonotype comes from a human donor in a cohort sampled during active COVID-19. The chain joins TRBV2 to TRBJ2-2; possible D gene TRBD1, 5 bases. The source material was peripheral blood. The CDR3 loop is CASRRQPNTGELFF. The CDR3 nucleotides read TGTGCCAGCAGGCGACAGCCGAACACCGGGGAGCTGTTTTTT.